The subject of this entry is one T cell receptor (beta chain). Its specificity is unknown. A single base separates this from a much larger clone, so it may be a read error. No cell sorting was done before RNA was extracted from the tissue. Donors were chemotherapy-naive, newly diagnosed lung cancer surgical patients in China, August–late 2014. This record belongs to a study of tumor and adjacent non-tumor tissue in lung cancer. Across the study: There were some 11 adenocarcinoma, 2 squamous cell carcinoma and 1 small cell lung cancer cases. Points from the study as a whole: Significantly higher TCR diversity was found in tumor than normal lung. Tumor repertoires had a smaller top 100 clone share than normal lung.

The library came from three nested PCR rounds adapted from ARM-PCR protocols. MiXCR was run by TCRdb on the multiplex PCR reads, yielding one entry per CDR3 protein. The sample holds some 120,000 distinct CDR3 sequences, approximately 71% seen once. The CDR3 extends over 15 amino acids. Trimming left V 7 bases short and J 0 bases short, with 13 bases between. The sequencing sample was made of lung tumor tissue. The chain has TRBV12-3 or TRBV12-4 and TRBJ1-3; tentatively, D is TRBD1 (5 bases). The sequence was collected from a man aged 30-40 years with non-small cell lung cancer. The CDR3 nucleotides are TGTGCCAGCAATCCATTGGGGACCTCTGGAAACACCATATATTTT. Translating it yields CASNPLGTSGNTIYF.